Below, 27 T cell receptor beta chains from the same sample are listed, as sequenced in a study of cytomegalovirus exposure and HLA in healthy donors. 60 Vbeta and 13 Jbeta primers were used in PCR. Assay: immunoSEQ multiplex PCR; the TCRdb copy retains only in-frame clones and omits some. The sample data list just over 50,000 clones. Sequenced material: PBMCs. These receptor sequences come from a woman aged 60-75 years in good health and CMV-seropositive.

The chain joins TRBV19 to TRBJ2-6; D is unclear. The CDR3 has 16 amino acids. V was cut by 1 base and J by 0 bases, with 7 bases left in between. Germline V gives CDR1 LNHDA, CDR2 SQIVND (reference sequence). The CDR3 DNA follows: TGTGCCAGTAGTATAGGTTCCAGCTCTGGGGCCAACGTCCTGACTTTC. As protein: CASSIGSSSGANVLTF.

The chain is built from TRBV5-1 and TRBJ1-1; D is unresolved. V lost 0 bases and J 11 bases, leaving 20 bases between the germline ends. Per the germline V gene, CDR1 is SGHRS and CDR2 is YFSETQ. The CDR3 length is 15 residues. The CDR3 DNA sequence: TGCGCCAGCAGCTTGGATTCGGGAACAAGCTTACCCGCTTTCTTT. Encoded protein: CASSLDSGTSLPAFF.

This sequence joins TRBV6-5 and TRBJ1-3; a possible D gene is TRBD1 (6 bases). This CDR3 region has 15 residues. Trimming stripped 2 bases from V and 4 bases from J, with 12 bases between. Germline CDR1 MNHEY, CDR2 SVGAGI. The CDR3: CASSYRSGVGNTIYF. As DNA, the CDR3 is TGTGCCAGCAGTTACCGGTCAGGGGTAGGAAACACCATATATTTT.

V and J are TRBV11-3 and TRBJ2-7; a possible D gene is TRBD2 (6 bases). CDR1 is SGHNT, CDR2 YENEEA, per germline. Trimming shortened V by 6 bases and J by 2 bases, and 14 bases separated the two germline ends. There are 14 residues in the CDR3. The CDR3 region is CASRRDGLAYEQYF. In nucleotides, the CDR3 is TGTGCCAGCAGGCGGGACGGATTAGCCTACGAGCAGTACTTC.

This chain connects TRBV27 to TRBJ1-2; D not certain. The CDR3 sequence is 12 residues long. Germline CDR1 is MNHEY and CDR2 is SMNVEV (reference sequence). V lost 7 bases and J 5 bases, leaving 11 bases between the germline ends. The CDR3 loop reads CASTSSGYGYTF. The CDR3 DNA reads TGTGCCAGCACCTCGAGCGGTTATGGCTACACCTTC.

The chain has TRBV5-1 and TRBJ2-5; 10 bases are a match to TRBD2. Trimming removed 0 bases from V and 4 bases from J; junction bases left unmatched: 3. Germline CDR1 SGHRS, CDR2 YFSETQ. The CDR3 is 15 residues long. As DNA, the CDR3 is TGCGCCAGCAGCTTGGCGGCTAGCGGGGGAGAGACCCAGTACTTC. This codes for CASSLAASGGETQYF.

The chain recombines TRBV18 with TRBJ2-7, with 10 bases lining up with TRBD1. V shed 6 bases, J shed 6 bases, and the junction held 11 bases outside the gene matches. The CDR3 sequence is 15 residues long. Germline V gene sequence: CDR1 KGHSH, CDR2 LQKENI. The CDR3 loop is CASSPTPGQGSEQYF. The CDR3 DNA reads TGTGCCAGCTCCCCAACCCCGGGACAGGGGAGCGAGCAGTACTTC.

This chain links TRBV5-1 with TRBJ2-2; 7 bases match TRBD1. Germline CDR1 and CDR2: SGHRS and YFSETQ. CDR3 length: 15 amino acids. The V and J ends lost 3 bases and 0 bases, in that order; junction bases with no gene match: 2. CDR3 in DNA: TGCGCCAGCAGCTCGGGACAGTCGAACACCGGGGAGCTGTTTTTT. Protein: CASSSGQSNTGELFF.

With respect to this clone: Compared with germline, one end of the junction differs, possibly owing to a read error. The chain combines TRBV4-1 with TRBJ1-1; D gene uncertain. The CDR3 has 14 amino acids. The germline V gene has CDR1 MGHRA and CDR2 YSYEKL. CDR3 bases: TGCGCCAGCAGCCAAGATCGGGAAGACACTGAAGATTTCTTT. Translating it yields CASSQDREDTEDFF.

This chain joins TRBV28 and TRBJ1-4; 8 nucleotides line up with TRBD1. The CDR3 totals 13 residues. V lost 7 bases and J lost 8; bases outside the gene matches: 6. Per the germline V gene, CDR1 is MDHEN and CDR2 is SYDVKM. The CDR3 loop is CASNRQGQEKLFF. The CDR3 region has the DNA TGTGCCAGCAACCGACAGGGGCAGGAAAAACTGTTTTTT.

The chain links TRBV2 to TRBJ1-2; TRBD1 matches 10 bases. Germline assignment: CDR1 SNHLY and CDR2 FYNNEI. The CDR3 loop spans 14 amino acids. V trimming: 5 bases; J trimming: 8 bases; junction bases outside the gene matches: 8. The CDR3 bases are TGTGCCAGCAGTTGGGACAGGGGAAGGGAAGGCTACACCTTC. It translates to CASSWDRGREGYTF.

CDR3 nucleotide sequence: TGTGCCAGCAAAGGAAGCCAGACTAACAATGAGCAGTTCTTC. Protein: CASKGSQTNNEQFF. The rearrangement links TRBV2 to TRBJ2-1; D might be TRBD2 (5 bases). Between the trimmed V and J ends, which lost 7 bases and 5 bases, there was a span of 15 bases. Germline assignment: CDR1 SNHLY and CDR2 FYNNEI. The CDR3 is 14 residues long. Based on the CDR3 plus reference TRBV2 and TRBJ2-1, the full variable domain is EPEVTQTPSHQVTQMGQEVILRCVPISNHLYFYWYRQILGQKVEFLVSFYNNEISEKSEIFDDQFSVERPDGSNFTLKIRSTKLEDSAMYFCASKGSQTNNEQFFGPGTRLTVL.

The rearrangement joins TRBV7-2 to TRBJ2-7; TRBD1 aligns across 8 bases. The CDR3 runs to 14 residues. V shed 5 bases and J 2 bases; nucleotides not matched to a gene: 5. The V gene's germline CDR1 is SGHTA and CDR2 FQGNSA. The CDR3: CASSKGQATYEQYF. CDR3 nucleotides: TGTGCCAGCAGCAAGGGACAGGCAACCTACGAGCAGTACTTC.

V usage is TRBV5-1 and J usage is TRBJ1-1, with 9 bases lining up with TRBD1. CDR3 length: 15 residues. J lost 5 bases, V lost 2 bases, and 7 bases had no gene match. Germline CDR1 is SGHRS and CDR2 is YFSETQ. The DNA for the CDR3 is TGCGCCAGCAGCTTCTGGACAGGGGAGGGAACTGAAGCTTTCTTT. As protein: CASSFWTGEGTEAFF.

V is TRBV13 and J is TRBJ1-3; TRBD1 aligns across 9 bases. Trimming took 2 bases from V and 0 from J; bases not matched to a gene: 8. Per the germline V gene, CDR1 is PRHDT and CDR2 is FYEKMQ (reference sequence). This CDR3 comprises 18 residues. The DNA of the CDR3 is TGTGCCAGCAGCTTAAGGTCGGGGACAGGGTACTCTGGAAACACCATATATTTT. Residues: CASSLRSGTGYSGNTIYF.

The CDR3 reads CASSKQGSYEQYF. CDR3 bases: TGCGCCAGCAGCAAACAGGGATCCTACGAGCAGTACTTC. This chain connects TRBV5-1 to TRBJ2-5, with D perhaps TRBD1 (6 bases). The J call may be incorrect, as the DNA end agrees better with TRBJ2-7. This CDR3 is built from 13 residues. Germline CDR1 reads SGHRS; CDR2 reads YFSETQ.

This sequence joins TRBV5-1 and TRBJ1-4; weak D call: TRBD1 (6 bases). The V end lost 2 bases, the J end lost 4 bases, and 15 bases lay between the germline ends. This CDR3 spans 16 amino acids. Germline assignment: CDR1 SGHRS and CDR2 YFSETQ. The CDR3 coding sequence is TGCGCCAGCAGCTTCTCATCCACAGGGTATAATGAAAAACTGTTTTTT. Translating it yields CASSFSSTGYNEKLFF.

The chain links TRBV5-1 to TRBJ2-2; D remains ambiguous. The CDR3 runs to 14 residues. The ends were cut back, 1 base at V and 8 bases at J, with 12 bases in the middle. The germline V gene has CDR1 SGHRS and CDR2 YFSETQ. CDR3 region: CASSLNFGQGELFF. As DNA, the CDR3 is TGCGCCAGCAGCTTGAACTTCGGTCAAGGGGAGCTGTTTTTT.

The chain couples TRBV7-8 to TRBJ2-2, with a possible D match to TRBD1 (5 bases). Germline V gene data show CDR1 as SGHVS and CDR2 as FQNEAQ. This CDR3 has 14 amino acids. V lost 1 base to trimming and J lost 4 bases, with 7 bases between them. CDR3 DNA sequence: TGTGCCAGCAGCTTAGGACAGCGCACCGGGGAGCTGTTTTTT. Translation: CASSLGQRTGELFF.

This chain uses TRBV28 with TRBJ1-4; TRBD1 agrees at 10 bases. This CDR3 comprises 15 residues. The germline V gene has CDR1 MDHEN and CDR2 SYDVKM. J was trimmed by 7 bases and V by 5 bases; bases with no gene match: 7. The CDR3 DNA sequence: TGTGCCAGCAGTGCGCCGGGGACAGGGGTTGAAAAACTGTTTTTT. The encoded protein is CASSAPGTGVEKLFF.

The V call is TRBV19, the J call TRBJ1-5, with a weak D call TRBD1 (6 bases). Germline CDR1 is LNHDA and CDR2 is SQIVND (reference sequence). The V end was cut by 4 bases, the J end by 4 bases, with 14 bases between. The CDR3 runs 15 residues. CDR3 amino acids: CASSRMLDSNQPQHF. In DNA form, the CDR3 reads TGTGCCAGTAGTAGGATGTTGGACAGTAATCAGCCCCAGCATTTT.

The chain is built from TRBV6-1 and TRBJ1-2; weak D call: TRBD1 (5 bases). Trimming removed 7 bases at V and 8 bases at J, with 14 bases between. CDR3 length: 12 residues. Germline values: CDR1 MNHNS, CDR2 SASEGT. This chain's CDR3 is CASNQGSRGYTF. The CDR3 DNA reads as TGTGCCAGCAACCAGGGTTCGCGAGGCTACACCTTC.

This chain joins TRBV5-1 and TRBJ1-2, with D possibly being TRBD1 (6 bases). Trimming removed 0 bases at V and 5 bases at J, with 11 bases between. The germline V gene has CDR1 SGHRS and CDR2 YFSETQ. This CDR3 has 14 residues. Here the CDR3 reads CASSLGDITYGYTF. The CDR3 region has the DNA TGCGCCAGCAGCTTGGGGGACATTACTTATGGCTACACCTTC.

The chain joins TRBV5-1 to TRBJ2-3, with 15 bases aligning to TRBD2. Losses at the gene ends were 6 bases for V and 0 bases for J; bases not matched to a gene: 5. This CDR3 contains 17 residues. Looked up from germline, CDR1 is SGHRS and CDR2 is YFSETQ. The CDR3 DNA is TGCGCCAGCACCCTGGGGACTAGCGGGGGGAGCACAGATACGCAGTATTTT. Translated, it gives CASTLGTSGGSTDTQYF.

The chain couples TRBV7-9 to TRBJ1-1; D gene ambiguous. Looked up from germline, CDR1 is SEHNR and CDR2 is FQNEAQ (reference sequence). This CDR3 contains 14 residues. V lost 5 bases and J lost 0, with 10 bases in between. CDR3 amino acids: CASSLSRLNTEAFF. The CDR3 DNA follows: TGTGCCAGCAGCCTATCGCGGTTGAACACTGAAGCTTTCTTT. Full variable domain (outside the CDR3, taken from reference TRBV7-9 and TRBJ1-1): DTGVSQNPRHKITKRGQNVTFRCDPISEHNRLYWYRQTLGQGPEFLTYFQNEAQLEKSRLLSDRFSAERPKGSFSTLEIQRTEQGDSAMYLCASSLSRLNTEAFFGQGTRLTVV.

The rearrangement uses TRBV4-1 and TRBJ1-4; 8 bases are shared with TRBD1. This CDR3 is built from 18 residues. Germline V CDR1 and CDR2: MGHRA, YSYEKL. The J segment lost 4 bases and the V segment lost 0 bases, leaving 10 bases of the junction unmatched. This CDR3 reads CASSQDLGRGLFNEKLFF. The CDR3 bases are TGCGCCAGCAGCCAAGATCTGGGCAGGGGGCTTTTTAATGAAAAACTGTTTTTT.

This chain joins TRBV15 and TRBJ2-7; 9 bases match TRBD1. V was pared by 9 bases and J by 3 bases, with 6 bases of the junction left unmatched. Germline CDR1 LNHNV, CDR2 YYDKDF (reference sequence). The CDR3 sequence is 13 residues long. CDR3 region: CATATGGGYEQYF. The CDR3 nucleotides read TGTGCCACTGCGACAGGGGGAGGCTACGAGCAGTACTTC.